This T cell receptor (beta chain) was obtained from a study of T-cell reconstitution after alpha-beta-depleted transplantation in children (dated by TCRdb to the mid-2010s). Regarding the study in general: Using TCR repertoire profiling, the study quantitatively followed how T-cell immune reconstitution unfolded in children after TCRalphabeta/CD19-depleted allogeneic hematopoietic cell transplantation.

This clonotype was found a few times. The antigen it recognizes is unknown. Nothing much larger sits one base from this clone, and base qualities are not available. As encoded in the germline V gene, CDR1 is SGHRS while CDR2 is YFSETQ. The CDR3, from cysteine to phenylalanine, totals 14 residues. Only CDR3 DNA is held: 42 bases, read in frame from base 1. V and J are truncated by 1 base and 6 bases respectively, leaving an intervening sequence of 12 bases. The method was PCR. Sequencing took place on an Illumina HiSeq 2500. TCR libraries were prepared with molecular barcoding, using unique molecular identifiers to normalize TCRbeta repertoire quantification. The public reads were run again by TCRdb, first through fastp at Q25 and then through MiXCR, and only productive beta chains were kept. For every CDR3 protein sequence, its rows merge into one entry that carries the most common genes and DNA. This sample holds 450,000 to 600,000 distinct CDR3 sequences; around 19% were observed only once. The top ten clones comprise more than 2.5% of the sample.

Sample: PBMCs from the stem cell graft donor, taken from the stem cell graft. The sequence links TRBV5-1 to TRBJ2-3; the D gene remains uncertain. This TCR was recovered from a human donor who donated a stem cell graft to a child with acute lymphoblastic leukemia. CDR3 sequence: CASSLQDGPDTQYF. The DNA is as follows: TGCGCCAGCAGCTTGCAGGACGGGCCCGATACGCAGTATTTT.